The 24 T cell receptor beta chains presented below share a single source sample, sequenced in a study of T cell responses to AZD1222 COVID-19 vaccine. TCRdb's copy holds only in-frame clones and misses some; the assay was immunoSEQ multiplex PCR. The sample gives roughly 180,000 clones, roughly 87% of which show up once; 2.6% is in the top ten. Sequences were derived from peripheral blood, sampled on day 0 of AZD1222 vaccination. These receptors all come from an adult in good health.

J is TRBJ2-3 and V is TRBV5-1; 8 positions agree with TRBD1. The CDR3 covers 15 residues. The J segment lost 4 bases and the V segment lost 5 bases, leaving 9 bases of the junction unmatched. Germline V gene data show CDR1 as SGHRS and CDR2 as YFSETQ. The CDR3, as DNA: TGCGCCAGCAGACCTTTCGCAGGGGGCGCAGATACGCAGTATTTT. Protein product: CASRPFAGGADTQYF.

The V and J genes are TRBV5-1 and TRBJ1-1, with D unclear. V lost 0 bases and J 3 bases, leaving 12 bases between the germline ends. The CDR3 totals 15 residues. From germline, CDR1 is SGHRS and CDR2 YFSETQ. The CDR3: CASSLVGSWDTEAFF. In DNA form, the CDR3 reads TGCGCCAGCAGCTTGGTGGGGTCCTGGGACACTGAAGCTTTCTTT.

V gene TRBV6-5 combines with J gene TRBJ1-5; D call uncertain. The germline CDR1 and CDR2 sequences are MNHEY and SVGAGI. This CDR3 is built from 13 residues. Trimming shortened V by 5 bases and J by 3 bases, and 8 bases separated the two germline ends. The CDR3 DNA sequence: TGTGCCAGCAGTCCCAGACTCAATCAGCCCCAGCATTTT. Translating gives CASSPRLNQPQHF.

This clone was seen just once. The rearrangement joins TRBV15 to TRBJ2-7; D is possibly TRBD1 or TRBD2 (5 bases each). This CDR3 comprises 13 residues. V lost 5 bases and J 3 bases, leaving 11 bases between the germline ends. The germline gives CDR1 LNHNV, CDR2 YYDKDF (reference sequence). This CDR3 reads CATSWDRDYEQYF. CDR3 sequence (DNA): TGTGCCACCAGCTGGGACCGAGACTACGAGCAGTACTTC.

The CDR3 DNA follows: TGTGCCTGGAGTTCTCCACTGGGCCTGGGAAACATTCAGTACTTC. Its translation: CAWSSPLGLGNIQYF. This chain connects TRBV30 to TRBJ2-4, with D unresolved. The V and J ends lost 2 bases and 6 bases respectively, with 17 bases between them. CDR1 and CDR2 from the germline V gene are GTSNPN and SVGIG (reference sequence). The CDR3 sequence is 15 residues long. Together with reference TRBV30 and TRBJ2-4, the CDR3 gives the full variable domain: SQTIHQWPATLVQPVGSPLSLECTVEGTSNPNLYWYRQAAGRGLQLLFYSVGIGQISSEVPQNLSASRPQDRQFILSSKKLLLSDSGFYLCAWSSPLGLGNIQYFGAGTRLSVL.

The chain recombines TRBV5-4 with TRBJ2-7, with TRBD2 as a possible D gene (6 bases). V was trimmed by 3 bases and J by 4 bases, leaving 11 bases between them. The CDR3 contains 13 residues. Per the germline V gene, CDR1 is SGHNT and CDR2 is YYREEE (reference sequence). CDR3 DNA: TGTGCCAGCAGCTGGGGGGTAGGGTACGAGCAGTACTTC. Its translation: CASSWGVGYEQYF.

V gene TRBV12-3 or TRBV12-4 combines with J gene TRBJ2-1, with D hard to call. This CDR3 has 13 amino acids. Trimming took 6 bases from V and 2 from J, leaving 8 bases between them. CDR3 region: CASSLYPYNEQFF. In nucleotides, the CDR3 is TGTGCCAGCAGCTTATATCCCTACAATGAGCAGTTCTTC.

The CDR3 DNA reads as TGTGCCAGCAGTGACCCTTGGCGGGGCACCATATATTTT. It translates to CASSDPWRGTIYF. The rearrangement uses TRBV25-1 and TRBJ1-3, with D unclear. CDR3 length equals 13 residues. The germline V gene has CDR1 MGHDK and CDR2 SYGVNS. The V end was cut by 3 bases, the J end by 9 bases, with 12 bases between. Full variable domain (missing parts from reference TRBV25-1 and TRBJ1-3): EADIYQTPRYLVIGTGKKITLECSQTMGHDKMYWYQQDPGMELHLIHYSYGVNSTEKGDLSSESTVSRIRTEHFPLTLESARPSHTSQYLCASSDPWRGTIYFGEGSWLTVV.

This clone was counted between two and nine times. The chain combines TRBV2 with TRBJ2-1; 8 positions match TRBD2. The J segment lost 5 bases and the V segment lost 4 bases, leaving 4 bases of the junction unmatched. The CDR3 sequence is 14 residues long. From germline, CDR1 is SNHLY and CDR2 FYNNEI. CDR3 loop: CASSAREGNNEQFF. CDR3 bases: TGTGCCAGCAGTGCCCGGGAGGGAAACAATGAGCAGTTCTTC.

The CDR3: CASSLETMNTEAFF. Written as DNA, the CDR3 is TGTGCCAGCAGCTTAGAGACTATGAACACTGAAGCTTTCTTT. V usage is TRBV7-8 and J usage is TRBJ1-1; D ambiguous. CDR3 length: 14 residues. The germline gives CDR1 SGHVS, CDR2 FQNEAQ. V dropped 1 base and J dropped 0 bases, with 6 bases sitting between them.

About this clone: The same CDR3 is also encoded by other DNA sequences in this sample. J is TRBJ1-5 and V is TRBV28; no definite D call. The CDR3 is 12 residues long. The ends were cut back, 3 bases at V and 2 bases at J, with 2 bases in the middle. From germline, CDR1 is MDHEN and CDR2 SYDVKM. In DNA, the CDR3 is TGTGCCAGCAGTTTTGGCAATCAGCCCCAGCATTTT. It yields the protein CASSFGNQPQHF.

The chain joins TRBV5-1 to TRBJ2-3; weak D call: TRBD2 (5 bases). The length of the CDR3 is 14 residues. V was pared by 3 bases and J by 8 bases, with 16 bases between. Germline V gene sequence: CDR1 SGHRS, CDR2 YFSETQ. The CDR3 reads CASSSSGRSGTQYF. CDR3 nucleotide sequence: TGCGCCAGCAGCTCGTCAGGCAGAAGCGGTACGCAGTATTTT.

The gene calls are TRBV14 and TRBJ2-1; maybe TRBD2 (5 bases). Per germline, CDR1 SGHDN and CDR2 FVKESK. The CDR3 loop spans 12 amino acids. With 4 bases removed from V and 14 bases from J, the gap between germline ends came to 15 bases. This chain's CDR3 is CASSLSLAPEFF. CDR3 sequence (DNA): TGTGCCAGCAGCCTAAGTCTAGCTCCGGAGTTCTTC.

V gene TRBV10-1 combines with J gene TRBJ1-4, with D perhaps matching TRBD1 (5 bases). CDR3 size: 14 residues. CDR1 and CDR2 (germline): WNHNN, SYGVQD (reference sequence). The V and J ends lost 4 bases and 4 bases respectively, with 10 bases between them. The CDR3 is CASSAGLFNEKLFF. CDR3 nucleotide sequence: TGCGCCAGCAGTGCGGGACTCTTTAATGAAAAACTGTTTTTT.

V and J are TRBV5-5 and TRBJ2-7; D possibly uses TRBD1 or TRBD2 (5 bases each). From germline, CDR1 is SGHKS and CDR2 YYEKEE (reference sequence). The CDR3 consists of 14 residues. V lost 4 bases and J 5 bases, leaving 16 bases between the germline ends. CDR3 residues: CASSPGWGKDEQYF. In DNA, the CDR3 is TGTGCCAGCAGCCCAGGGTGGGGGAAGGACGAGCAGTACTTC. Looking up the rest from reference TRBV5-5 and TRBJ2-7 gives the full variable domain: DAGVTQSPTHLIKTRGQQVTLRCSPISGHKSVSWYQQVLGQGPQFIFQYYEKEERGRGNFPDRFSARQFPNYSSELNVNALLLGDSALYLCASSPGWGKDEQYFGPGTRLTVT.

This clone was counted between two and nine times. V usage is TRBV7-9 and J usage is TRBJ1-2; 8 positions match TRBD1. The CDR3 length is 15 residues. Per germline, CDR1 SEHNR and CDR2 FQNEAQ (reference sequence). V was pared by 4 bases and J by 9 bases, with 13 bases of the junction left unmatched. The CDR3 bases are TGTGCCAGCAGCTCAATCGACAGGGGTGTTGGTCGCTACACCTTC. Residues: CASSSIDRGVGRYTF. Using reference TRBV7-9 and TRBJ1-2 for the parts outside the CDR3, the full variable domain is DTGVSQNPRHKITKRGQNVTFRCDPISEHNRLYWYRQTLGQGPEFLTYFQNEAQLEKSRLLSDRFSAERPKGSFSTLEIQRTEQGDSAMYLCASSSIDRGVGRYTFGSGTRLTVV.

The rearrangement uses TRBV11-2 and TRBJ1-4, with a tentative D call TRBD1 (6 bases). Germline V lookup: CDR1 SGHAT, CDR2 FQNNGV. Trimming took off 7 bases at V and 4 bases at J, with 13 bases between the two ends. This CDR3 contains 14 residues. The CDR3: CASMDRLNNEKLFF. As DNA, the CDR3 is TGTGCCAGCATGGACAGACTAAATAATGAAAAACTGTTTTTT.

V gene TRBV7-9 combines with J gene TRBJ1-5; perhaps TRBD1 as D (6 bases). Germline V gene sequence: CDR1 SEHNR, CDR2 FQNEAQ (reference sequence). The CDR3 spans 14 residues. The germline V and J ends were trimmed by 6 bases and 6 bases, with 15 bases remaining between them. CDR3 in amino acids: CASSLTGSGQPQHF. CDR3 sequence (DNA): TGTGCCAGCAGTTTAACAGGGTCGGGTCAGCCCCAGCATTTT.

V is TRBV2 and J is TRBJ2-3; D is undetermined. V dropped 8 bases and J dropped 7 bases, with 10 bases sitting between them. Germline CDR1 reads SNHLY; CDR2 reads FYNNEI. This CDR3 is built from 11 residues. The CDR3 DNA reads TGTGCCAGCGGATTAGAACATACGCAGTATTTT. Translation gives CASGLEHTQYF.

This clone has only one observation. V is TRBV2 and J is TRBJ1-5, with TRBD1 matching 11 bases. V shed 1 base and J 7 bases; nucleotides not matched to a gene: 3. Germline CDR1 and CDR2: SNHLY and FYNNEI. This CDR3 region has 15 residues. In nucleotides, the CDR3 is TGTGCCAGCAGTGAAGGGACAGGGGGCAGGCAGCCCCAGCATTTT. Protein: CASSEGTGGRQPQHF.

Points on this clone: Its ends do not fully match the called genes, so a read error is possible. The chain couples TRBV7-9 to TRBJ1-2; no firm D call. CDR3 length equals 11 residues. The germline CDR1 and CDR2 sequences are SEHNR and FQNEAQ (reference sequence). CDR3 nucleotide sequence: TGTGCCAGCAGCTTAGATGTGAATAAGCACTTC. Amino acid sequence: CASSLDVNKHF.

The V call is TRBV19, the J call TRBJ1-4; a possible D gene is TRBD1 (5 bases). Germline V CDR1 and CDR2: LNHDA, SQIVND (reference sequence). The CDR3 is made up of 14 amino acids. Deletions cut 6 bases from V and 8 bases from J, with 16 bases between. The CDR3 sequence: CASSPGTPGEKLFF. Here the CDR3 DNA reads TGTGCCAGTAGCCCCGGGACGCCGGGGGAAAAACTGTTTTTT.

The rearrangement uses TRBV19 and TRBJ1-1; TRBD1 might be the D (5 bases). Between the trimmed V and J ends, which lost 3 bases and 4 bases, there was a span of 12 bases. Germline loops: CDR1 LNHDA, CDR2 SQIVND (reference sequence). The CDR3 has 14 amino acids. The CDR3 loop is CASSMGERVTEAFF. As DNA, the CDR3 is TGTGCCAGTAGTATGGGGGAGAGGGTCACTGAAGCTTTCTTT.

The chain employs TRBV11-3 and TRBJ2-3; D is perhaps TRBD1 (6 bases). In germline, CDR1 is SGHNT, CDR2 YENEEA. Trimming shortened V by 5 bases and J by 0 bases, and 9 bases separated the two germline ends. The CDR3 extends over 14 amino acids. CDR3 DNA sequence: TGTGCCAGCAGCCTGGGGGCGAGCACAGATACGCAGTATTTT. This translates into CASSLGASTDTQYF.